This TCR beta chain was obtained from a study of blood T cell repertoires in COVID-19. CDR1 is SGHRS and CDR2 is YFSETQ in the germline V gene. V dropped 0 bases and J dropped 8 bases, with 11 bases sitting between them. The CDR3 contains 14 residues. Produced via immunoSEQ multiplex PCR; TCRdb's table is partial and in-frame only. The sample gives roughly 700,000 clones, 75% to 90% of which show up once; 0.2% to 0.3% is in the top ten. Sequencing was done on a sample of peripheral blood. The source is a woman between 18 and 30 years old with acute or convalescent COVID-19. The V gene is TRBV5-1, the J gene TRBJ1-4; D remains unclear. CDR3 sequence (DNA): TGCGCCAGCAGCTTGGTTGGGTCGGGGGAAAAACTGTTTTTT. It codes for CASSLVGSGEKLFF.